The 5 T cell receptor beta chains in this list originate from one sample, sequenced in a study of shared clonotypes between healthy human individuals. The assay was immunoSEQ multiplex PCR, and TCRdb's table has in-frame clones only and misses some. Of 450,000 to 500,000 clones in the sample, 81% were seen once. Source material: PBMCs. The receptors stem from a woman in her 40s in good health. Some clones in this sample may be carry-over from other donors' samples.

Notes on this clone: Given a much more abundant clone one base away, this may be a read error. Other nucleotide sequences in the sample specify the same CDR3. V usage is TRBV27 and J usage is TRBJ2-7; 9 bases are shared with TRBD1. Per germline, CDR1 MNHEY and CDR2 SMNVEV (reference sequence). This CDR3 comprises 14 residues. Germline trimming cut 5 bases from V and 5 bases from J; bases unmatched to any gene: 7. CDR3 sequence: CASSVTGGLDEQYF. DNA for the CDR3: TGTGCCAGCAGTGTAACAGGGGGCCTAGACGAGCAGTACTTC.

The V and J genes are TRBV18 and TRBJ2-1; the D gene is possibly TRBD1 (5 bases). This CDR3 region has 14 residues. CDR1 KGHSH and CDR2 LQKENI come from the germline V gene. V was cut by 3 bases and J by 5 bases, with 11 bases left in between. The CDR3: CASSPPTGNNEQFF. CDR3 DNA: TGTGCCAGCTCACCCCCCACAGGAAACAATGAGCAGTTCTTC.

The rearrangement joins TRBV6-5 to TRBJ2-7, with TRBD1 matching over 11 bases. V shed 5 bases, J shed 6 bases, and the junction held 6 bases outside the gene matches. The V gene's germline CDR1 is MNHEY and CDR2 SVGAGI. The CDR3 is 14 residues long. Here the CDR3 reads CASSEGQGEGEQYF. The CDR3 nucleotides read TGTGCCAGCAGTGAGGGACAGGGGGAAGGCGAGCAGTACTTC.

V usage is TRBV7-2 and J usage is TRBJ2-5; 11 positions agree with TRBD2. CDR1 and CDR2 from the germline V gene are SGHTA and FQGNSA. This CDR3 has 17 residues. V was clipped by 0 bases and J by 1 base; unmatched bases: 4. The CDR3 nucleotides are TGTGCCAGCAGCTTAGCCAGACTAGCGGGATTCCAAGAGACCCAGTACTTC. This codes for CASSLARLAGFQETQYF.

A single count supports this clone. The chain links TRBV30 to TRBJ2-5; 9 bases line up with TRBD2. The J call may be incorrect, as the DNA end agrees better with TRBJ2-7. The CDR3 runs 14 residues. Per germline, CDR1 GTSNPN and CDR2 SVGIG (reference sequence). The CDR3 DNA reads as TGTGCCTGGGAAGATAGCGGGAGATCCTACGAGCAGTACTTC. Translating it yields CAWEDSGRSYEQYF.